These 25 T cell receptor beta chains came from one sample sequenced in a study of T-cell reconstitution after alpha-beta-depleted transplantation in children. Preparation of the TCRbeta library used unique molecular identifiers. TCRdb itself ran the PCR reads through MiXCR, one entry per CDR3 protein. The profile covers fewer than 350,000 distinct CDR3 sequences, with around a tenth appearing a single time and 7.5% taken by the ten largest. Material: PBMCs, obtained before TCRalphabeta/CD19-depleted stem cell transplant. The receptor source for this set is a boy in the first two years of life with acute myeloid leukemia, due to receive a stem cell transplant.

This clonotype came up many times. CDR3 region: CASSSRVAGSAGELFF. CDR3 in DNA: TGTGCCAGCAGTTCCCGAGTAGCGGGGTCCGCCGGGGAGCTGTTTTTT. The chain joins TRBV6-5 to TRBJ2-2, with 8 bases fitting TRBD2. Germline loops: CDR1 MNHEY, CDR2 SVGAGI. The CDR3 runs to 16 residues. V lost 4 bases and J lost 6; bases outside the gene matches: 10.

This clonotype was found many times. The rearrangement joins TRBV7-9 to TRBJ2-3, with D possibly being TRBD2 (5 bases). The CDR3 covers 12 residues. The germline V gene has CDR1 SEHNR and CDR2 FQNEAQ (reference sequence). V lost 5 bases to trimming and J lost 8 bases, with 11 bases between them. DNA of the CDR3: TGTGCCAGCAGCCTGCCAGGAGGTACGCAGTATTTT. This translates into CASSLPGGTQYF.

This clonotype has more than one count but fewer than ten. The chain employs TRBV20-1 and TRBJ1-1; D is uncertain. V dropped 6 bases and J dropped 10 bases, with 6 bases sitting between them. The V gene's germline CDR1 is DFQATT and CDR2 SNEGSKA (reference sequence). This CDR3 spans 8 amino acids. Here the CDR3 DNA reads TGCAGTGCCCAGACAGCTTTCTTT. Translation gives CSAQTAFF.

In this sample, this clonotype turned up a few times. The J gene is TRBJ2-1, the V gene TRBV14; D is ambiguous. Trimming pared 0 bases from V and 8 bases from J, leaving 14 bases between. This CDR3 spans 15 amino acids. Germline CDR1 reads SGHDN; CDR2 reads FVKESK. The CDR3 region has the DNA TGTGCCAGCAGCCAAGACGGTGACTCCTTCGATGAGCAGTTCTTC. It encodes CASSQDGDSFDEQFF.

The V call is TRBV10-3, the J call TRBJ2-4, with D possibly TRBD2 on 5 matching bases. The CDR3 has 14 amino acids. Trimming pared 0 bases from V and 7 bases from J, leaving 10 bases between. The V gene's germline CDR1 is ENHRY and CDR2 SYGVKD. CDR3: CAISESSDMNIQYF. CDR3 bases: TGTGCCATCAGTGAGTCTAGCGATATGAACATTCAGTACTTC.

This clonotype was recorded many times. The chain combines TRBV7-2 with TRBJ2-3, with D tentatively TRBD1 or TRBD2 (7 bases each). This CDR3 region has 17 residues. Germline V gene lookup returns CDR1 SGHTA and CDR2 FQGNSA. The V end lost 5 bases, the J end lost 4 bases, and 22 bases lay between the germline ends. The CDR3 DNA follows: TGTGCCAGCAGCCATCAAACTAGCCAGGGGGGGGCAGATACGCAGTATTTT. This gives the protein CASSHQTSQGGADTQYF.

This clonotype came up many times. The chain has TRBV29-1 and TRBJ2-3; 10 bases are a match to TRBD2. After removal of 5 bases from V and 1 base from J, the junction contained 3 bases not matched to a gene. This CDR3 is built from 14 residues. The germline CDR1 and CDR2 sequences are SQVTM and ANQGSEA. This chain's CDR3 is CSVSGTSGTDTQYF. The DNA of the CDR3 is TGCAGCGTTAGCGGGACTAGCGGCACAGATACGCAGTATTTT.

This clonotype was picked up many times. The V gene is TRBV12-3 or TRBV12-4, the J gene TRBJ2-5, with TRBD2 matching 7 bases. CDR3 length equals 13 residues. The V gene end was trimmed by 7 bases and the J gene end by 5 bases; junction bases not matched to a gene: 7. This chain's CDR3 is CASKPGLSETQYF. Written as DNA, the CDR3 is TGTGCCAGCAAACCGGGACTATCCGAGACCCAGTACTTC.

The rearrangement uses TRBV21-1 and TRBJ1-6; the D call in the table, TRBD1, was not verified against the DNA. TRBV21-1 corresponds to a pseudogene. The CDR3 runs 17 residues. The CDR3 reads CASSKAVVDRGVSPLHF. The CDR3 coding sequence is TGTGCCAGCAGCAAAGCCGTCGTGGACAGGGGAGTATCACCCCTCCACTTT.

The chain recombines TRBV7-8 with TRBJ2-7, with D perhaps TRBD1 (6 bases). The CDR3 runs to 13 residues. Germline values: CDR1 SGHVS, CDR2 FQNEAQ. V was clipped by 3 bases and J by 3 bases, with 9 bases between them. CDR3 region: CASSLIRGYEQYF. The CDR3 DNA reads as TGTGCCAGCAGCTTGATCAGGGGCTACGAGCAGTACTTC.

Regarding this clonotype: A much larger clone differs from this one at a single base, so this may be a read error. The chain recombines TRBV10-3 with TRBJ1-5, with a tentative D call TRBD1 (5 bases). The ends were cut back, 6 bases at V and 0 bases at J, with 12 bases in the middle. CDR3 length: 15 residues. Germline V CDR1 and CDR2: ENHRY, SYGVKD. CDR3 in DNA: TGTGCCATCAGCCGAGGGGACTATAGCAATCAGCCCCAGCATTTT. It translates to CAISRGDYSNQPQHF.

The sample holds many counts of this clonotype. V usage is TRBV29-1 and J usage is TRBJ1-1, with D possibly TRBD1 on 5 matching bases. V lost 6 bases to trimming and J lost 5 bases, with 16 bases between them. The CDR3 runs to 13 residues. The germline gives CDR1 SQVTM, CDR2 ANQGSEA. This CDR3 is CSVAKSGRTEAFF. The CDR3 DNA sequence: TGCAGCGTGGCGAAGTCAGGGAGGACTGAAGCTTTCTTT.

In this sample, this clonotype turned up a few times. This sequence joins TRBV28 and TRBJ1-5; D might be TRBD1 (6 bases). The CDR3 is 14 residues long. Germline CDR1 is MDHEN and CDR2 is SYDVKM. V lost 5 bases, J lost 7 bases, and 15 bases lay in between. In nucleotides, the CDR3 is TGTGCCAGCAGTCAGAGGGGGTCTGGGCAGCCCCAGCATTTT. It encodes CASSQRGSGQPQHF.

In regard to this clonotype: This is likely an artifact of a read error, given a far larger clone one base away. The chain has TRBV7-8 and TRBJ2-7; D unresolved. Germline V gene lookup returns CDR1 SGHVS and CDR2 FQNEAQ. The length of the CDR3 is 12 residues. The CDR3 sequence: CASSLDRYERYF. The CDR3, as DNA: TGTGCCAGCAGCCTGGATCGTTACGAGCGGTACTTC.

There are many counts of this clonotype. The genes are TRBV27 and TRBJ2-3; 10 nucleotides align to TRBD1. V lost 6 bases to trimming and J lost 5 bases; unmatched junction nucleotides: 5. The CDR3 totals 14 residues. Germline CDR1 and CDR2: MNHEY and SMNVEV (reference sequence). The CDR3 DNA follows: TGTGCCAGCAGAACCGGGACAGGGGTAGATACGCAGTATTTT. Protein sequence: CASRTGTGVDTQYF.

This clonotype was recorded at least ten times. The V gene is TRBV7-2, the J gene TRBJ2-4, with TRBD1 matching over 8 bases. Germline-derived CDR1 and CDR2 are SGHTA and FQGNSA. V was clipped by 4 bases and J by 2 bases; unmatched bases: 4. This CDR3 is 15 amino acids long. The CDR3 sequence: CASSSTGGTKNIQYF. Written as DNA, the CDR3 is TGTGCCAGCAGCTCTACAGGGGGGACCAAAAACATTCAGTACTTC.

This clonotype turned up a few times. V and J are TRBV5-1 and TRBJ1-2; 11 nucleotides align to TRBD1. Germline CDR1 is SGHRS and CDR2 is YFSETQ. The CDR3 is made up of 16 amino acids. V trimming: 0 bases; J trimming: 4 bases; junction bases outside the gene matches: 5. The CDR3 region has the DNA TGCGCCAGCAGCTTGGGGACAGGGGGCTTCTCCTATGGCTACACCTTC. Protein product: CASSLGTGGFSYGYTF.

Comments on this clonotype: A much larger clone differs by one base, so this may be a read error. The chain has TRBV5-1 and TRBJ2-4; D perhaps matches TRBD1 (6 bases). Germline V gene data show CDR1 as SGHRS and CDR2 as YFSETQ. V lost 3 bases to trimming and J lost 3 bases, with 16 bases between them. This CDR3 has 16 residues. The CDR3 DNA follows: TGCGCCAGCAGCTCCGGACAGCCTCTAGACAAAAACATTCAGTACTTC. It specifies CASSSGQPLDKNIQYF.

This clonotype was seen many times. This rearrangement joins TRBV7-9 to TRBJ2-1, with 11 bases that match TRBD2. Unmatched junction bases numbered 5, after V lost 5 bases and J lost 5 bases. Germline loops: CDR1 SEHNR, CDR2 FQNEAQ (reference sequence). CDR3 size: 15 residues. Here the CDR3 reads CASSITSGSNNEQFF. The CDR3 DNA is TGTGCCAGCAGCATCACTAGCGGGAGCAACAATGAGCAGTTCTTC.

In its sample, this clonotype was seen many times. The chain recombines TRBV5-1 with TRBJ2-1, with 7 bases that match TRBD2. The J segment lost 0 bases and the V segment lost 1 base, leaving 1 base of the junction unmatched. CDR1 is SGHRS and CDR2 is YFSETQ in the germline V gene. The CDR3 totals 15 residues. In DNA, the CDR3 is TGCGCCAGCAGCTTGAGCGGGGCCTCCTACAATGAGCAGTTCTTC. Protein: CASSLSGASYNEQFF. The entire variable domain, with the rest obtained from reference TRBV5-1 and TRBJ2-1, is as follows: KAGVTQTPRYLIKTRGQQVTLSCSPISGHRSVSWYQQTPGQGLQFLFEYFSETQRNKGNFPGRFSGRQFSNSRSEMNVSTLELGDSALYLCASSLSGASYNEQFFGPGTRLTVL.

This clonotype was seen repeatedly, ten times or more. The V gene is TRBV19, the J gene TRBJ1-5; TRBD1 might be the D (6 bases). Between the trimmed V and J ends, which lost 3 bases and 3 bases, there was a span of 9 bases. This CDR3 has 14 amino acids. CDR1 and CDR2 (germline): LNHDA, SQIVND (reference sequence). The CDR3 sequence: CASSIRDNNQPQHF. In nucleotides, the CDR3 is TGTGCCAGTAGTATCCGGGACAACAATCAGCCCCAGCATTTT.

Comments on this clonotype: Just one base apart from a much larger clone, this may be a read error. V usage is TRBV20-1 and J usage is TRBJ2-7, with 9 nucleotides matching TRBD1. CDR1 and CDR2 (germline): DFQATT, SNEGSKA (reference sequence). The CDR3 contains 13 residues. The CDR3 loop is CSAGRDRAHEQHF. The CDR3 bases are TGCAGTGCTGGCCGGGACAGGGCCCACGAGCAGCACTTC.

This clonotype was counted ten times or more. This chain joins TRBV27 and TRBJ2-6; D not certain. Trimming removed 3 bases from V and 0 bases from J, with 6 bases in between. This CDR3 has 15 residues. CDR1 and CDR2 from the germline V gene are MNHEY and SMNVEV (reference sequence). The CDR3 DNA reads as TGTGCCAGCAGTTTTTTGAGCTCTGGGGCCAACGTCCTGACTTTC. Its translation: CASSFLSSGANVLTF.

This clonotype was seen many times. The CDR3 loop reads CASSPGLPTDTQYF. CDR3 sequence (DNA): TGTGCCAGCAGCCCGGGACTACCCACAGATACGCAGTATTTT. V usage is TRBV7-3 and J usage is TRBJ2-3; 7 positions match TRBD2. The CDR3 covers 14 residues. Germline assignment: CDR1 SGHTA and CDR2 FQGTGA. V shed 5 bases and J 2 bases; nucleotides not matched to a gene: 4.

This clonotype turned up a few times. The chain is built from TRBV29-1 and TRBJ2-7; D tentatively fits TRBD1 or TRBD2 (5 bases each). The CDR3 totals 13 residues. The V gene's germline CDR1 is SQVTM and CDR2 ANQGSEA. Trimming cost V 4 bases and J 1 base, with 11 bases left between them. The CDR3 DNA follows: TGCAGCGTTGTGGGGGTCCTTTCCTACGAGCAGTACTTC. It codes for CSVVGVLSYEQYF.